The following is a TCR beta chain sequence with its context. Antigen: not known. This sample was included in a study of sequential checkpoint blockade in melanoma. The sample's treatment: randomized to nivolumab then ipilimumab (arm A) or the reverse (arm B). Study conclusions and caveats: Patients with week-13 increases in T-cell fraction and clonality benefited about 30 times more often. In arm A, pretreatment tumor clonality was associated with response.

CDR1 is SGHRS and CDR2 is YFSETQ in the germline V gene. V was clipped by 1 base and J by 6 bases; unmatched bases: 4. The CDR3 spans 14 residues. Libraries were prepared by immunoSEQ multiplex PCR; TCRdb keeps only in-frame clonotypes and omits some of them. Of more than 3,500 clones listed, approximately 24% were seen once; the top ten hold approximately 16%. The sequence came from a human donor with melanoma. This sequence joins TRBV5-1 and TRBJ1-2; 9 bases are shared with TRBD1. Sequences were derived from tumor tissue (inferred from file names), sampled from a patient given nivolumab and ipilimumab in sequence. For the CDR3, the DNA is TGCGCCAGCAGCTTGCTAGGGACAGGGAATGGCTACACCTTC. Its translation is CASSLLGTGNGYTF.